This TCR beta chain was captured in a study of blood T cell repertoires in COVID-19. Study context: The United States, Italy and Spain were the sources of the acute and convalescent COVID-19 samples.

Produced via immunoSEQ multiplex PCR; TCRdb's table is partial and in-frame only. The sample shows roughly 100,000 clones, around nine tenths of them seen only once. The sample taken for sequencing was peripheral blood. This TCR derives from a human donor in a cohort sampled during active COVID-19.

The CDR3 reads CASSLYTGYGNQPQHF. The CDR3 nucleotides read TGTGCCAGCAGCTTATATACAGGGTATGGCAATCAGCCCCAGCATTTT. The rearrangement links TRBV7-2 to TRBJ1-5; tentative D call: TRBD1 (6 bases). Per germline, CDR1 SGHTA and CDR2 FQGNSA. Trimming stripped 2 bases from V and 2 bases from J, with 13 bases between. The CDR3 spans 16 residues. Full variable domain (rest looked up from reference TRBV7-2 and TRBJ1-5): GAGVSQSPSNKVTEKGKDVELRCDPISGHTALYWYRQSLGQGLEFLIYFQGNSAPDKSGLPSDRFSAERTGGSVSTLTIQRTQQEDSAVYLCASSLYTGYGNQPQHFGDGTRLSIL.